Sequencing of this TCR beta chain was carried out in a study of cytomegalovirus exposure and HLA in healthy donors. Germline V lookup: CDR1 SGHVS, CDR2 FQNEAQ. There are 13 residues in the CDR3. Trimming cost V 10 bases and J 6 bases, with 16 bases left between them. The PCR made use of 60 Vbeta and 13 Jbeta primers. Method: immunoSEQ multiplex PCR; TCRdb's copy keeps in-frame clones and lacks some. Of some 270,000 clones listed, roughly 80% are singletons. With respect to this clone: Its specificity is not known.

Study outcomes and limitations: A later examination showed that TCR association rates differed by HLA locus, with DRB1 most and HLA-C fewest. When the data were analyzed later, several of the most significant clusters appeared to be linked to common viral pathogens. One variant, a missense change in DCLRE1C, was linked in a later analysis to TCR beta V- and J-gene trimming.

The sample was PBMCs. This sequence originates from a girl aged 2 to 9 in good health and CMV-seronegative. The chain employs TRBV7-8 and TRBJ2-1; D perhaps matches TRBD2 (6 bases). The CDR3 region is CATGGGMGNEQFF. The CDR3 region has the DNA TGTGCCACCGGGGGAGGAATGGGCAATGAGCAGTTCTTC.